This T cell receptor beta chain was identified during a study of blood T cell repertoires in COVID-19. Whole-study context: Donors in the United States, Italy and Spain gave samples during acute or convalescent COVID-19. T cells, B-cell-depleted T cells, or PBMCs supplied cDNA or gDNA.

Germline V gene data show CDR1 as DFQATT and CDR2 as SNEGSKA (reference sequence). The V and J ends lost 3 bases and 1 base respectively, with 7 bases between them. The CDR3 spans 13 residues. Original analysis: Reference gene primer amplification yielded estimated nucleated cell counts. Assay: immunoSEQ multiplex PCR; the TCRdb copy retains only in-frame clones and omits some. V, J and clone size derive from that table, while D and trimming were established from the DNA sequence. The table includes about 130,000 clones, roughly 86% detected once. The TCR sequence derives from a woman aged 45-65 years who had recovered from COVID-19. Sequencing was carried out using peripheral blood. V is TRBV20-1 and J is TRBJ2-4; no definite D call. The CDR3 region has the DNA TGCAGTGCTAGTTCAGCGGCCAAAAACATTCAGTACTTC. This sequence encodes CSASSAAKNIQYF.